This is a list of T cell receptor beta chains from one sample in a study of T cell repertoires in cytomegalovirus infection. In TCRdb, the reads were re-called with MiXCR into one record per CDR3 protein. The data hold about 240,000 distinct CDR3 sequences, with around 6.4% observed a single time. The specimen sequenced was PBMCs. These receptors all come from a human donor in good health (CMV status not recorded). Some clones in this sample may be carry-over from other donors' samples. Both conserved end residues are part of each CDR3. D genes are given only for firm matches. Size is stated for part of the rows, as once, few or many counts, or as a class when the clone is expanded.

>-|TRBJ2-7|TRBV28|-
TGTGCCAGCAGTGTGGACAGCCTGACCTACGAGCAGTACTTC
CASSVDSLTYEQYF
>-|TRBJ2-1|TRBV7-2|many
TGTGCCAGCAGCTACCAGGACTACAATGAGCAGTTCTTC
CASSYQDYNEQFF
>-|TRBJ1-1|TRBV30|-
TGTGCCTGGAGTCGGAGGAGGGTTGGTGAAGCTTTCTTT
CAWSRRRVGEAFF
>-|TRBJ2-5|TRBV10-3|many
TGTGCCACGGCCGGCGTCTACGGGGAGACCCAGTACTTC
CATAGVYGETQYF
>-|TRBJ1-1|TRBV20-1|-
TGCAGTGCTAGCCAGACTGAAGCTTTCTTT
CSASQTEAFF
>-|TRBJ1-1|TRBV7-9|few
TGTGCCAGCAGCTTAGTACAGAGGGATGAAGCTTTCTTT
CASSLVQRDEAFF
>-|TRBJ2-1|TRBV7-9|many
TGTGCCAGCAGCTCGGGTGGGAAATACAATGAGCAGTTCTTC
CASSSGGKYNEQFF
>-|TRBJ1-5|TRBV30|many
TGTGCCTGGAGTTCCTCGCGGGATCAGCCCCAGCATTTT
CAWSSSRDQPQHF
>-|TRBJ2-7|TRBV13|few
TGTGCCAGCAGCTTGTGGGGCAGCGCTACCTACGAGCAGTACTTC
CASSLWGSATYEQYF
>-|TRBJ2-5|TRBV6-2/TRBV6-3|many
TGTGCCAGCAACGGGCGGCTCCAAGAGACCCAGTACTTC
CASNGRLQETQYF
>-|TRBJ2-2|TRBV7-9|few
TGTGCCAGCAGCTTGGGGCAGGGACGGACCGGGGAGCTGTTTTTT
CASSLGQGRTGELFF
>TRBD2|TRBJ2-1|TRBV5-1|many
TGCGCCAGCAGCTTGGATCCTAGCGGGGGCGATGAGCAGTTCTTC
CASSLDPSGGDEQFF
>-|TRBJ1-2|TRBV29-1|-
TGCAGCGTTGTTTGGGGGCTCGATGGCTACACCTTC
CSVVWGLDGYTF
>TRBD2|TRBJ2-6|TRBV20-1|many
TGCAGTGCTATTAGCGGGGGGGCCTCTGGGGCCAACGTCCTGACTTTC
CSAISGGASGANVLTF
>-|TRBJ2-1|TRBV28|many
TGTGCCAGCAGCCTTGATGTTGGCTCCTACAATGAGCAGTTCTTC
CASSLDVGSYNEQFF
>TRBD1|TRBJ1-2|TRBV5-4|-
TGTGCCAGCAGCCCCCCGACCGGGGACAGGGGCTACACCTTC
CASSPPTGDRGYTF
>-|TRBJ2-7|TRBV28|many
TGTGCCAGCAGTTTACTCCCTCCCGGATACGAGCAGTACTTC
CASSLLPPGYEQYF
>-|TRBJ2-2|TRBV12-3/TRBV12-4|many
TGTGCCAGCACCCCCGACAGATCGAACACCGGGGAGCTGTTTTTT
CASTPDRSNTGELFF
>-|TRBJ1-5|TRBV4-3|few
TGCGCCAGCAGCCAAGAATGGTATAGCAATCAGCCCCAGCATTTT
CASSQEWYSNQPQHF
>-|TRBJ1-4|TRBV20-1|many
TGCAGTGCTAGATTGACAGGAGGCGATGAAAAACTGTTTTTT
CSARLTGGDEKLFF
>-|TRBJ1-2|TRBV15|many
TGTGCCACCAGCAGAGAAGGCAGCTCAACCTATGGCTACACCTTC
CATSREGSSTYGYTF
>-|TRBJ1-1|TRBV25-1|many
TGTGCCAGCAGTGAATGGGCAGTCTCGATAAACACTGAAGCTTTCTTT
CASSEWAVSINTEAFF
>-|TRBJ2-2|TRBV7-2|many
TGTGCCAGCAGCCCCGGGCCTTCGAACACCGGGGAGCTGTTTTTT
CASSPGPSNTGELFF
>-|TRBJ2-7|TRBV7-9|few
TGTGCCAGCATCGCACAGGGCGGATCCTACGAGCAGTACTTC
CASIAQGGSYEQYF
>-|TRBJ1-2|TRBV20-1|many
TGCAGAGTTGGACGGGCTAACTATGGCTACACCTTC
CRVGRANYGYTF
>-|TRBJ2-5|TRBV7-2|many
TGTGCCAGCAGCGCCTTTAGTGGGGAGACCCAGTACTTC
CASSAFSGETQYF
>-|TRBJ2-6|TRBV6-2/TRBV6-3|many
TGTGCCAGCAGAGACAGGCCTGGGGCCAACGTCCTGACTTTC
CASRDRPGANVLTF
>-|TRBJ1-2|TRBV24-1|few
TGTGCCACCAGTGATTTGGACAGAAACTATGGCTACACCTTC
CATSDLDRNYGYTF
>-|TRBJ1-4|TRBV20-1|many
TGCAGTGCTAGAGATTTCCTGACAGTTTCTGAAAAACTGTTTTTT
CSARDFLTVSEKLFF
>TRBD1|TRBJ1-5|TRBV28|-
TGTGCCAGCAGGTTATTGGGGACAGGGACCAATCAGCCCCAGCATTTT
CASRLLGTGTNQPQHF
>-|TRBJ2-5|TRBV7-9|many
TGTGCCAGCAGCTTTGGGGGGCTGAGAGAGACCCAGTACTTC
CASSFGGLRETQYF
>-|TRBJ2-2|TRBV29-1|many
TGCAGCGCTGGACAACCTTCGAGCACCGGGGAGCTGTTTTTT
CSAGQPSSTGELFF
>-|TRBJ2-7|TRBV5-1|many
TGCGCCAGCAGCTTGAGAGGTGACGAGCAGTACTTC
CASSLRGDEQYF
>-|TRBJ2-1|TRBV19|few
TGTGCCAGTAGTATGACGGTACTCTACAATGAGCAGTTCTTC
CASSMTVLYNEQFF
>-|TRBJ2-7|TRBV10-3|many
TGTGCCATCGGCGGAGGAGGGAAGATCAACGAGCAGTACTTC
CAIGGGGKINEQYF
>-|TRBJ1-1|TRBV20-1|many
TGCAGTGCTCAAGTTGGATATAACACTGAAGCTTTCTTT
CSAQVGYNTEAFF
>-|TRBJ1-2|TRBV30|many
TGTGCCTGGAGGGTGCTCAGGGGCTACACCTTC
CAWRVLRGYTF
>-|TRBJ2-3|TRBV24-1|many
TGTGCCACCAGTGACTTGGATACGCAGTATTTT
CATSDLDTQYF
>-|TRBJ1-1|TRBV30|-
TGTGCCTGGAGTGTGAGGGGGGCGCCTTGGAACACTGAAGCTTTCTTT
CAWSVRGAPWNTEAFF
>-|TRBJ1-3|TRBV5-1|many
TGCGCCAGCAGCTCGGACATTGGAAACACCATATATTTT
CASSSDIGNTIYF
>-|TRBJ1-4|TRBV9|-
TGTGCCAGCAGCGTAGACCCGAGGAATGAAAAACTGTTTTTT
CASSVDPRNEKLFF
>-|TRBJ2-1|TRBV19|many
TGTGCCAGTAGTATAACCCTCGGCGCTGCCTCCTACAATGAGCAGTTCTTC
CASSITLGAASYNEQFF
>-|TRBJ2-5|TRBV14|few
TGTGCCAGCAGCCAATCCGAGACCCAGTACTTC
CASSQSETQYF
>TRBD1|TRBJ1-1|TRBV6-5|many
TGTGCCAGCAGTCGACCGGGACAGGGGGCTGAAGCTTTCTTT
CASSRPGQGAEAFF
>-|TRBJ1-5|TRBV20-1|many
TGCAGTGCTAGTTACGGAAATGGACGTAGCAATCAGCCCCAGCATTTT
CSASYGNGRSNQPQHF
>TRBD2|TRBJ2-1|TRBV5-1|many
TGCGCCAGCAGCTACGGACTAGCGGGGGGTGGTGTAAATGAGCAGTTCTTC
CASSYGLAGGGVNEQFF
>-|TRBJ2-3|TRBV6-2/TRBV6-3|many
TGTGCCAGCAGTTACCCGCGAGTTACAGATACGCAGTATTTT
CASSYPRVTDTQYF
>-|TRBJ2-2|TRBV7-9|many
TGTGCCAGCAGCTTATCTCCAGGAGGGTCGGACACCGGGGAGCTGTTTTTT
CASSLSPGGSDTGELFF
>-|TRBJ1-4|TRBV4-3|-
TGCGCCAGCAGCCAAGTCGGGCAGGGTTTTAATGAAAAACTGTTTTTT
CASSQVGQGFNEKLFF
>-|TRBJ1-1|TRBV28|-
TGTGCCAGCAGTTTTGCGGGGTGGGGGACTGAAGCTTTCTTT
CASSFAGWGTEAFF
>-|TRBJ2-1|TRBV6-2/TRBV6-3|many
TGTGCCAGCAGTGAATCAGCGTGGTCCCTCTACAATGAGCAGTTCTTC
CASSESAWSLYNEQFF
>TRBD1|TRBJ1-2|TRBV6-2/TRBV6-3|many
TGTGCCAGCCGACCCGACAGGGATTTTGGCTACACCTTC
CASRPDRDFGYTF
>TRBD1|TRBJ1-6|TRBV12-3/TRBV12-4|many
TGTGCCAGCAGTCCCGGGACAGGGGGATACTCACCCCTCCACTTT
CASSPGTGGYSPLHF
>-|TRBJ1-2|TRBV20-1|few
TGCAGTGCTAGAGTAGCTTTCGACGGGGGCTACACCTTC
CSARVAFDGGYTF
>TRBD1|TRBJ1-1|TRBV18|-
TGTGCCAGCTCACCGGTGACAGGGGCGAACACTGAAGCTTTCTTT
CASSPVTGANTEAFF